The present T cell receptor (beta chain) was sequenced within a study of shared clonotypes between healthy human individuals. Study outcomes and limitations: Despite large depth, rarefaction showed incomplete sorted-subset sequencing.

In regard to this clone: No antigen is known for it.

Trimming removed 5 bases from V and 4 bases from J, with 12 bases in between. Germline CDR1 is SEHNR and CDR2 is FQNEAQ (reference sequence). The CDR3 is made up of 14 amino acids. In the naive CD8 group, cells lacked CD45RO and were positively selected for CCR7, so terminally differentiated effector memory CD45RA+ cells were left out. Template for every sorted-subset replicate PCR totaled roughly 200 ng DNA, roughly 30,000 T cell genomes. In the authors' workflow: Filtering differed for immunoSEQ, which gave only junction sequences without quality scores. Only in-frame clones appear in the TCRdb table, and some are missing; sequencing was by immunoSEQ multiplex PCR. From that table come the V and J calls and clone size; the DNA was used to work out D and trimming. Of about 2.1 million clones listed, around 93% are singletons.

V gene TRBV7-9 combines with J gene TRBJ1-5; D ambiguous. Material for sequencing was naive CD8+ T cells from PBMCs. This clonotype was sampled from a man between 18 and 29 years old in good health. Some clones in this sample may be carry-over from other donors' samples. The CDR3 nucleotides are TGTGCCAGCAGCGGATTAATGGAAAATCAGCCCCAGCATTTT. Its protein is CASSGLMENQPQHF.